This T cell receptor (beta chain) was documented in a study of blood T cell repertoires in COVID-19. This table comes from immunoSEQ multiplex PCR, and its TCRdb copy is limited to in-frame clones, with some not included. The profile covers hundreds of thousands of clones, with around 85% appearing a single time and over 3% taken by the ten largest. Trimming took 3 bases from V and 4 from J, leaving 16 bases between them. This CDR3 is built from 15 residues. In germline, CDR1 is KGHSH, CDR2 LQKENI. Sequencing was done on a sample of PBMCs or T cells enriched from blood (not recorded which). This receptor was obtained from a woman in her forties or fifties in a cohort exposed to, infected with or recovered from COVID-19 (not recorded which). The chain has TRBV18 and TRBJ2-7; TRBD1 might be the D (6 bases). This CDR3 reads CASSPSAVQGYEQYF. DNA of the CDR3: TGTGCCAGCTCACCTTCGGCAGTACAGGGTTACGAGCAGTACTTC.